This TCR beta chain comes out of a study of cytomegalovirus exposure and HLA in healthy donors. The PCR used 60 Vbeta and 13 Jbeta primers. The method was immunoSEQ multiplex PCR; TCRdb's version includes in-frame clones alone and lacks a portion of them. The sample records 95,000 to 150,000 clones, approximately 15% being singletons. Worth noting for this clone: The antigen is undetermined.

Trimming cost V 3 bases and J 8 bases; bases outside gene matches: 4. Germline loops: CDR1 SEHNR, CDR2 FQNEAQ (reference sequence). This CDR3 spans 14 amino acids. Whole-study results and caveats: Compared with the roughly 670-donor mean, an Asian-associated ancestry cluster reportedly had fewer N-insertions, according to a later analysis. Among TCR sequences, most were rare, though some public TCRs appeared in many donors.

The sequencing input was PBMCs. The TCR sequence derives from a woman aged 18 to 35 in good health and CMV-seronegative. This chain uses TRBV7-9 with TRBJ1-1, with 12 bases identical to TRBD1. CDR3 sequence (DNA): TGTGCCAGCAGCTTCGGGACAGGGGGCTCCGAAGCTTTCTTT. Translating it yields CASSFGTGGSEAFF.